This T cell receptor (beta chain) is from a study of regulatory T cells in long-lasting Graves disease. In building TCR beta libraries, iRepertoire HTBI primers were used together with Arm-PCR of CDR3 regions. TCRdb processed the multiplex PCR reads anew with MiXCR; each CDR3 protein has one entry. This table holds fewer than 500,000 distinct CDR3 sequences, around 15% found once. Documented time point: newly diagnosed GD, antithyroid drugs for less than 3 months. The authors made the TCR library using RNA they extracted from PBMCs. This clonotype has a count of ten or more. Its antigen is currently unknown. CDR1 and CDR2 (germline): LNHDA, SQIVND (reference sequence). The CDR3 runs to 16 residues. J gave up 4 bases and V 0 bases, and 5 bases lay outside the gene matches. Study-level points and caveats: Persistent Graves' patients showed less TCR diversity than newly diagnosed ones. Possibly, too few samples lowered accuracy. Persistent disease showed a preference for TRBV28, TRBJ1-2 and TRBJ2-5.

A further study also used this sample, focusing on T cells in Graves' hyperthyroidism and ophthalmopathy. That paper states: Clonotypes that were expanded in thyroid above 0.001 mostly appeared in blood too.

This sequence was found in a man in his forties with Graves disease. This specimen was peripheral blood mononuclear cells (PBMCs), taken at new diagnosis, from a patient treated with antithyroid drugs. V and J are TRBV19 and TRBJ1-5; 8 bases match TRBD1. CDR3 DNA sequence: TGTGCCAGTAGTATAGATAAAGGACAGGGTAATCAGCCCCAGCATTTT. Amino acid sequence: CASSIDKGQGNQPQHF.